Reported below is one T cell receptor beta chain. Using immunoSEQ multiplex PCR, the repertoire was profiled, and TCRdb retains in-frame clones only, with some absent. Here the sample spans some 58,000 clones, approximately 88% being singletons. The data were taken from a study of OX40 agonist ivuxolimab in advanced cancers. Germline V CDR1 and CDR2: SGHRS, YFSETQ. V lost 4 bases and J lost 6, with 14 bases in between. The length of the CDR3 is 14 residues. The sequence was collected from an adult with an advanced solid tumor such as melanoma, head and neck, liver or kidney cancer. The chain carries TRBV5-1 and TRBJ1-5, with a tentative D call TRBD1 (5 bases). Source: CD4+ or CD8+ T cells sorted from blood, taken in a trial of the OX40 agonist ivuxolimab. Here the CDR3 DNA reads TGCGCCAGCAGCCCCTTGGGGACGGGTCAGCCCCAGCATTTT. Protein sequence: CASSPLGTGQPQHF.